This is a list of T cell receptor beta chains from one sample in a study of blood T cell repertoires in COVID-19. Data came from immunoSEQ multiplex PCR; TCRdb stores just in-frame clones and leaves some out. Of fewer than 120,000 clones listed, 70% to 80% are singletons. Material for sequencing was peripheral blood. The receptors shown here come from an older woman with acute or convalescent COVID-19. CDR3s include the opening cysteine and the closing phenylalanine or tryptophan. D genes are given only for firm matches. Clone size, where shown, is once, few, many, or a class for clones that have expanded.

v_call	clone_size	d_call	j_call	cdr3_aa	cdr3_nt
TRBV7-8	.	.	TRBJ2-5	CASSLEWAGETQYF	TGTGCCAGCAGCTTAGAGTGGGCCGGTGAGACCCAGTACTTC
TRBV7-2	.	TRBD2	TRBJ2-3	CASSSTSGGTDTQYF	TGTGCCAGCAGCTCAACTAGCGGGGGCACAGATACGCAGTATTTT
TRBV19	.	TRBD2	TRBJ2-2	CASSAGGRNTGELFF	TGTGCCAGCTCAGCGGGGGGACGAAACACCGGGGAGCTGTTTTTT
TRBV29-1	.	TRBD1	TRBJ1-1	CSGSLTGTGNTEAFF	TGCAGCGGATCCTTAACCGGGACAGGGAACACTGAAGCTTTCTTT
TRBV4-2	.	.	TRBJ1-6	CASSQDRSRVYSPLHF	TGTGCCAGCAGCCAAGACCGATCCAGGGTTTATTCACCCCTCCACTTT
TRBV2	few	.	TRBJ1-5	CAGGLTNQPQHF	TGTGCCGGGGGACTCACCAATCAGCCCCAGCATTTT
TRBV6-5	.	.	TRBJ1-3	CASSRSGNTIYF	TGTGCCAGCAGCCGCAGTGGAAACACCATATATTTT
TRBV29-1	few	TRBD1	TRBJ1-1	CSVVTGRSTEAFF	TGCAGCGTTGTGACAGGGAGGTCCACTGAAGCTTTCTTT
TRBV9	.	.	TRBJ2-1	CASSVGGTNNEQFF	TGTGCCAGCAGCGTAGGTGGCACCAACAATGAGCAGTTCTTC
TRBV9	.	.	TRBJ1-3	CASSPRTVSGNTIYF	TGTGCCAGCAGCCCGCGGACAGTCTCTGGAAACACCATATATTTT
TRBV12-3/TRBV12-4	.	.	TRBJ1-1	CASSLQMNTEAFF	TGTGCCAGCAGTCTACAGATGAACACTGAAGCTTTCTTT
TRBV3-1/TRBV3-2	.	.	TRBJ2-7	CASSQDSRYEQYF	TGTGCCAGCAGCCAAGACTCCCGTTACGAGCAGTACTTC
TRBV11-1	.	.	TRBJ1-2	CASSKGQGRGYTF	TGTGCCAGCAGCAAAGGACAAGGTCGGGGCTACACCTTC
TRBV10-3	.	.	TRBJ1-1	CAIRKTGVMNTEAFF	TGTGCCATCAGAAAGACAGGAGTAATGAACACTGAAGCTTTCTTT
TRBV5-4	once	TRBD2	TRBJ2-7	CASSLAGGISYEQYF	TGTGCCAGCAGCTTGGCGGGGGGGATCTCCTACGAGCAGTACTTC
TRBV27	few	.	TRBJ1-6	CASSLSIPRGNYNSPLHF	TGTGCCAGCAGTTTATCAATTCCGAGGGGGAATTATAATTCACCCCTCCACTTT
TRBV7-9	.	.	TRBJ1-4	CASSLASPTNEKLFF	TGTGCCAGCAGCTTAGCCAGTCCGACTAATGAAAAACTGTTTTTT
TRBV5-1	once	.	TRBJ2-5	CASSLARRGETQYF	TGCGCCAGCAGCTTGGCCAGGAGGGGAGAGACCCAGTACTTC
TRBV10-3	.	.	TRBJ2-5	CAISGAPQGTETQYF	TGTGCCATCAGTGGTGCCCCCCAGGGGACGGAGACCCAGTACTTC
TRBV18	.	TRBD1	TRBJ2-7	CASSPPGNRGGEQYF	TGTGCCAGCTCACCACCCGGGAACAGGGGCGGTGAGCAGTACTTC
TRBV19	few	TRBD1	TRBJ1-5	CASSIGPRTGRNQPQHF	TGTGCCAGTAGTATCGGACCCCGGACAGGGCGGAATCAGCCCCAGCATTTT
TRBV11-2	.	TRBD2	TRBJ2-3	CASSLEIVGGGARRDTQYF	TGTGCCAGCAGCTTAGAGATCGTCGGCGGGGGGGCCCGGCGGGATACGCAGTATTTT
TRBV27	.	.	TRBJ2-7	CASSLSLDKAFYEQYF	.
TRBV18	.	.	TRBJ2-2	CASSPRSGSATGELFF	TGTGCCAGCTCACCACGGTCGGGGTCGGCCACCGGGGAGCTGTTTTTT
TRBV4-3	.	TRBD1	TRBJ1-2	CASSQPDRGGGYTF	TGCGCCAGCAGCCAACCCGACAGGGGCGGCGGCTACACCTTC
TRBV24-1	.	TRBD1	TRBJ2-2	CATRFGGGTGDTGELFF	TGTGCCACCCGGTTTGGCGGCGGGACAGGGGACACCGGGGAGCTGTTTTTT
TRBV18	.	TRBD1	TRBJ1-3	CASSTSAGGTSGNTIYF	TGTGCCAGCTCAACTTCGGCAGGGGGCACCTCTGGAAACACCATATATTTT
TRBV5-4	few	.	TRBJ1-1	CASSSALGRGTEAFF	TGTGCCAGCAGCTCCGCATTAGGAAGGGGCACTGAAGCTTTCTTT
TRBV5-1	.	.	TRBJ1-2	CASSPSGSANYGYTF	TGCGCCAGCAGCCCTAGTGGGTCGGCTAACTATGGCTACACCTTC
TRBV5-4	.	.	TRBJ2-2	CASSLAFNTGELFF	TGTGCCAGCAGCTTGGCGTTCAACACCGGGGAGCTGTTTTTT
TRBV7-6	.	.	TRBJ2-7	CASSLGGLYEQYF	TGTGCCAGCAGCTTAGGCGGGCTCTACGAGCAGTACTTC
TRBV28	.	.	TRBJ1-5	CASSKGAGSNQPQHF	TGTGCCAGCAGTAAAGGGGCCGGTAGCAATCAGCCCCAGCATTTT
TRBV5-1	once	TRBD2	TRBJ2-1	CASSLYPAQVGLAGYNEQFF	TGCGCCAGCAGCTTGTACCCCGCTCAGGTTGGACTAGCGGGGTACAATGAGCAGTTCTTC
TRBV9	.	.	TRBJ1-3	CASSLEGWAGPTFGNTIYF	TGTGCCAGCAGCTTAGAGGGATGGGCAGGGCCCACCTTTGGGAACACCATATATTTT
TRBV6-5	.	.	TRBJ1-4	CASLGRVPEKLFF	TGTGCCAGCTTGGGCAGGGTCCCTGAAAAACTGTTTTTT
TRBV11-3	.	.	TRBJ2-1	CASSLSGTYNEQFF	TGTGCCAGCAGCTTATCAGGGACCTACAATGAGCAGTTCTTC
TRBV3-1/TRBV3-2	.	.	TRBJ2-3	CASSQVLDTQYF	TGTGCCAGCAGCCAAGTTCTAGATACGCAGTATTTT
TRBV24-1	.	TRBD2	TRBJ2-2	CATSEAGGVNTGELFF	TGTGCCACCAGTGAAGCGGGGGGCGTCAACACCGGGGAGCTGTTTTTT
TRBV29-1	few	.	TRBJ1-4	CSVTQGSTNEKLFF	TGCAGCGTCACACAGGGATCTACTAATGAAAAACTGTTTTTT
TRBV2	few	TRBD1	TRBJ2-1	CASKWRQGGGEQFF	TGTGCCAGCAAATGGAGACAGGGGGGTGGTGAGCAGTTCTTC
TRBV9	.	TRBD1	TRBJ1-1	CASSGDRGIGYTEAFF	TGTGCCAGCAGCGGAGACAGGGGGATCGGGTACACTGAAGCTTTCTTT
TRBV2	.	.	TRBJ1-5	CASCRELLNQAQPQHF	TGTGCCAGCTGCAGGGAACTTCTCAACCAGGCTCAGCCCCAGCATTTT
TRBV9	.	.	TRBJ2-1	CASSVEPEGNEQFF	TGTGCCAGCAGCGTAGAACCGGAGGGAAATGAGCAGTTCTTC
TRBV7-3	.	TRBD1	TRBJ2-5	CASSTDREETQYF	TGTGCCAGCAGCACGGACAGGGAAGAGACCCAGTACTTC
TRBV4-1	few	.	TRBJ2-5	CASSGITGGRMETQYF	TGCGCCAGCAGCGGGATCACAGGAGGGCGGATGGAGACCCAGTACTTC
TRBV4-3	.	.	TRBJ2-4	CASSQGLFTGLDKNIQYF	TGCGCCAGCAGCCAAGGACTTTTCACAGGGCTGGACAAAAACATTCAGTACTTC